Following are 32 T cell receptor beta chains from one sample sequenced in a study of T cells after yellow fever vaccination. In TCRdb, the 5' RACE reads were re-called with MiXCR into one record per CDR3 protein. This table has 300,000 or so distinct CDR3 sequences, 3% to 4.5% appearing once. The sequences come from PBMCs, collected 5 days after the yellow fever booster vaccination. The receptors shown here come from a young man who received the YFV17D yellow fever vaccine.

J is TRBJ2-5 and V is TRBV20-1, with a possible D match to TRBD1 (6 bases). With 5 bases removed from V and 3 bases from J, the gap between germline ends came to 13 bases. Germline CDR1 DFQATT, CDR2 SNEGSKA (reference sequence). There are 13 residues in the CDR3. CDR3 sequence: CSADLRQEETQYF. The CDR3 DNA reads TGCAGTGCTGATCTTAGACAGGAAGAGACCCAGTACTTC.

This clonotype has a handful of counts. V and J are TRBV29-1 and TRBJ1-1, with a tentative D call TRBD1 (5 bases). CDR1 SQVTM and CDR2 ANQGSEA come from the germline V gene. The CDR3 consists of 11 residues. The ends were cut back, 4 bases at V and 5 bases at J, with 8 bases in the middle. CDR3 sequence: CSVGGQTEAFF. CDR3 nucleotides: TGCAGCGTTGGGGGCCAGACTGAAGCTTTCTTT.

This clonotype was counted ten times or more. In nucleotides, the CDR3 is TGTGCCAGCAGATCGTCTAGCACAGATACGCAGTATTTT. Protein sequence: CASRSSSTDTQYF. The chain uses TRBV6-2 or TRBV6-3 and TRBJ2-3; D is uncertain. V lost 6 bases and J 0 bases, leaving 7 bases between the germline ends. Per germline, CDR1 MNHEY and CDR2 SVGEGT. This CDR3 region has 13 residues.

The CDR3 DNA follows: TGTGCCAGCAGCGTAGGTTTCCCCGCAACAGACTACGAGCAGTACTTC. Its protein is CASSVGFPATDYEQYF. This sequence joins TRBV9 and TRBJ2-7; D unclear. V was shortened by 0 bases and J by 3 bases, with 16 bases between the two germline ends. Germline V CDR1 and CDR2: SGDLS, YYNGEE. The CDR3 sequence is 16 residues long.

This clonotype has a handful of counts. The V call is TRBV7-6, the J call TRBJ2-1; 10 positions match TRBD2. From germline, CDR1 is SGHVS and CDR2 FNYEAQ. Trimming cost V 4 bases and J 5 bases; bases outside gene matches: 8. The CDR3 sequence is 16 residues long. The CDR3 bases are TGTGCCAGCAGCTCTTACTGGACTAGCGGCAACAATGAGCAGTTCTTC. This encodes CASSSYWTSGNNEQFF.

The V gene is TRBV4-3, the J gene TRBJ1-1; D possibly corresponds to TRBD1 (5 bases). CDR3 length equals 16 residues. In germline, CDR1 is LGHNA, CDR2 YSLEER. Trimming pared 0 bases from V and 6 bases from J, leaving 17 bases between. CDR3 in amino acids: CASSQDRSRAWAEAFF. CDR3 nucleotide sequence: TGCGCCAGCAGCCAAGATCGGTCCAGGGCGTGGGCTGAAGCTTTCTTT.

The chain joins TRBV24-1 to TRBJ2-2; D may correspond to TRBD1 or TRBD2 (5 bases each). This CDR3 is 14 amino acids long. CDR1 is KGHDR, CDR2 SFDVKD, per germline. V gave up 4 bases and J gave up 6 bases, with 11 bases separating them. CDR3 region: CATSDPGTAGELFF. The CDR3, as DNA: TGTGCCACCAGTGACCCCGGGACGGCCGGGGAGCTGTTTTTT.

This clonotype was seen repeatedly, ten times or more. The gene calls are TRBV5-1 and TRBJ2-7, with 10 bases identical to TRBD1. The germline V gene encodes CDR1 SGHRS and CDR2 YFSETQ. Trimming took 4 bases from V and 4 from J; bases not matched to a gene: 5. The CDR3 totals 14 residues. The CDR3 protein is CASSTGQGVYEQYF. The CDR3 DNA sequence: TGCGCCAGCAGCACCGGACAGGGGGTATACGAGCAGTACTTC.

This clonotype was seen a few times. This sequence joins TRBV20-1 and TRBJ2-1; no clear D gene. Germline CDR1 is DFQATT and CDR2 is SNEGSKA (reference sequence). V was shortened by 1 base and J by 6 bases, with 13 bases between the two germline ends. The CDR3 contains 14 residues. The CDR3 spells CSARGPEAPNEQFF. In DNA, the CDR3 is TGCAGTGCTAGAGGCCCTGAAGCCCCCAATGAGCAGTTCTTC.

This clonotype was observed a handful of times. The CDR3 loop is CASSFAAGYEQYV. CDR3 sequence (DNA): TGTGCCAGCAGCTTCGCGGCGGGGTACGAGCAGTACGTC. This chain joins TRBV7-2 and TRBJ2-7; weak D call: TRBD2 (6 bases). Trimming removed 3 bases from V and 4 bases from J, with 10 bases in between. Germline loops: CDR1 SGHTA, CDR2 FQGNSA. This CDR3 spans 13 amino acids.

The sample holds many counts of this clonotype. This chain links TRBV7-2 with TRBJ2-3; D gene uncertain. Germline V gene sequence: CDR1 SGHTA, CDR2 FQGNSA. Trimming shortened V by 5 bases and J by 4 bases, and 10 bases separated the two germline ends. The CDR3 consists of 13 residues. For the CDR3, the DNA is TGTGCCAGCAGCCCAAGTCGCCCAGATACGCAGTATTTT. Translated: CASSPSRPDTQYF.

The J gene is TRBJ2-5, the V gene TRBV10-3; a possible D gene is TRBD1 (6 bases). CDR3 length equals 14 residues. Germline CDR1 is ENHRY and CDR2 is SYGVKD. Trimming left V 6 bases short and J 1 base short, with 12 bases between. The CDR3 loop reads CAIREQGFQETQYF. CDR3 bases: TGTGCCATCAGGGAACAGGGATTCCAAGAGACCCAGTACTTC.

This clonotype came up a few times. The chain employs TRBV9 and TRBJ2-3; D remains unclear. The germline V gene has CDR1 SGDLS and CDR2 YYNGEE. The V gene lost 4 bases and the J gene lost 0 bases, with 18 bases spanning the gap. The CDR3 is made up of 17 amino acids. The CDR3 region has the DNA TGTGCCAGCAGCCCCCCCACAGTAGCAGCAAGCACAGATACGCAGTATTTT. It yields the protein CASSPPTVAASTDTQYF. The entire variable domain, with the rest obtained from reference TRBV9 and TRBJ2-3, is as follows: DSGVTQTPKHLITATGQRVTLRCSPRSGDLSVYWYQQSLDQGLQFLIQYYNGEERAKGNILERFSAQQFPDLHSELNLSSLELGDSALYFCASSPPTVAASTDTQYFGPGTRLTVL.

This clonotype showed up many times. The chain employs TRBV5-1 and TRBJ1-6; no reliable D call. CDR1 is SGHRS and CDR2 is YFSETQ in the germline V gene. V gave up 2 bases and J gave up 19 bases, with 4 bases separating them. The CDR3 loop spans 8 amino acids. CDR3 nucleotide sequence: TGCGCCAGCAGCTTCATGCACTTT. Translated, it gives CASSFMHF.

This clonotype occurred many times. As DNA, the CDR3 is TGTGCCAGCAGCGGGCTGGCGGCGGGGGGGAGCACAGATACGCAGTATTTT. Translation gives CASSGLAAGGSTDTQYF. The chain carries TRBV7-3 and TRBJ2-3; TRBD2 matches at 9 bases. Germline V lookup: CDR1 SGHTA, CDR2 FQGTGA. Losses at the gene ends were 5 bases for V and 0 bases for J; bases not matched to a gene: 9. The CDR3 has 17 amino acids.

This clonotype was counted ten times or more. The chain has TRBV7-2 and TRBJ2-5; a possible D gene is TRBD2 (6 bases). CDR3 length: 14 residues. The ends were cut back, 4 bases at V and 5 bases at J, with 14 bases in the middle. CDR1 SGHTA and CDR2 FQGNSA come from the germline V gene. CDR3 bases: TGTGCCAGCAGCTCTAGGAGGGGTGAGGAGACCCAGTACTTC. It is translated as CASSSRRGEETQYF.

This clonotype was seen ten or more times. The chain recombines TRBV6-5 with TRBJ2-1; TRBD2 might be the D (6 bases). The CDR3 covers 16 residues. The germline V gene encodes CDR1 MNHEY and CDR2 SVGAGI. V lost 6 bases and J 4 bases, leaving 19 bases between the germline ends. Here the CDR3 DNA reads TGTGCCAGCAGCCCCCTGGGTAGCGGCCGGTACAATGAGCAGTTCTTC. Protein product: CASSPLGSGRYNEQFF.

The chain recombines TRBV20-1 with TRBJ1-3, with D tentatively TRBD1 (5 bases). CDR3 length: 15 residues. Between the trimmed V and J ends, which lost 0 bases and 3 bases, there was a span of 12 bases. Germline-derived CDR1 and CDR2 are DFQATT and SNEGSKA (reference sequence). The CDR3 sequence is CSARDPWGSGNTIYF. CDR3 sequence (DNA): TGCAGTGCTAGAGACCCATGGGGCAGTGGAAACACCATATATTTT.

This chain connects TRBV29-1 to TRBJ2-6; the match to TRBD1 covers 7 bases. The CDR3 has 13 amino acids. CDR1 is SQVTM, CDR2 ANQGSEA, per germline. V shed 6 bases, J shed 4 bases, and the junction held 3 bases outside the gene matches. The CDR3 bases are TGCAGCGTCAGGGGGACGGGGGCCAACGTCCTGACTTTC. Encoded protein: CSVRGTGANVLTF. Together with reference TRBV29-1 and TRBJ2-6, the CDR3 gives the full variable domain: SAVISQKPSRDICQRGTSLTIQCQVDSQVTMMFWYRQQPGQSLTLIATANQGSEATYESGFVIDKFPISRPNLTFSTLTVSNMSPEDSSIYLCSVRGTGANVLTFGAGSRLTVL.

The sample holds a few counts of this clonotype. The CDR3 DNA sequence: TGTGCCATCGGTAGGTCAGGGGGGACTAGCTACTCCCCTCCATTCTTC. Translated: CAIGRSGGTSYSPPFF. V gene TRBV10-3 combines with J gene TRBJ2-1, with 9 bases aligning to TRBD2. Germline-derived CDR1 and CDR2 are ENHRY and SYGVKD. The CDR3 sequence is 16 residues long. Germline trimming cut 8 bases from V and 16 bases from J; bases unmatched to any gene: 24.

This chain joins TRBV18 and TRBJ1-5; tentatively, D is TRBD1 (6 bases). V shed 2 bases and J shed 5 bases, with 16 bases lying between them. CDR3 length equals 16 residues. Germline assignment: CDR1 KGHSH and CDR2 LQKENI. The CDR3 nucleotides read TGTGCCAGCTCACCAAGAGGGCAGGGGAGCGATCAGCCCCAGCATTTT. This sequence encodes CASSPRGQGSDQPQHF.

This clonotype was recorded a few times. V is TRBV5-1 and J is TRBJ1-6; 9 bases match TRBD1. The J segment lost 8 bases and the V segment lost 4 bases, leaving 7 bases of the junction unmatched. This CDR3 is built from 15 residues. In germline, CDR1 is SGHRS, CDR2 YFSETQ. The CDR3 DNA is TGCGCCAGCAGCGGCCCGGGACAGGGAGATTCACCCCTCCACTTT. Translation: CASSGPGQGDSPLHF.

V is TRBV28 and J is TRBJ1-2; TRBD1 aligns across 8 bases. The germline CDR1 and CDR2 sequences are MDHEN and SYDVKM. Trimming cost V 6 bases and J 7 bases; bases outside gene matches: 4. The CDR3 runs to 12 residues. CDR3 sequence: CASRPTGGGYTF. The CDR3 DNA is TGTGCCAGCAGACCAACAGGGGGTGGCTACACCTTC.

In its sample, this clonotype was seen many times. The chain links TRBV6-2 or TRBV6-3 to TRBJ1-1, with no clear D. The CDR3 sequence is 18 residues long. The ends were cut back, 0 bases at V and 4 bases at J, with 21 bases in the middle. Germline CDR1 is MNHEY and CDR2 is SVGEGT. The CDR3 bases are TGTGCCAGCAGTTACTCAGACCGCCCTATGCGGCTGGTCACTGAAGCTTTCTTT. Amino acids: CASSYSDRPMRLVTEAFF.

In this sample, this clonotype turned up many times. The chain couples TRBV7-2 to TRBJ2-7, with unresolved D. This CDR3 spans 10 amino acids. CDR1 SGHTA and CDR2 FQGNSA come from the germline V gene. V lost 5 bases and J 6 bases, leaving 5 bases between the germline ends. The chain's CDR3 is CASSPSEQYV. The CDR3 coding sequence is TGTGCCAGCAGCCCATCCGAGCAGTACGTC.

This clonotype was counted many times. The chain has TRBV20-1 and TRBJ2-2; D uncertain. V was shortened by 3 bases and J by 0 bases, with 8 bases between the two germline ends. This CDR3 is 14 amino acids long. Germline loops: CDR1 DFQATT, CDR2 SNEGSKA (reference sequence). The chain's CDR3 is CSARAEANTGELFF. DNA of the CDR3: TGCAGTGCTAGGGCAGAAGCGAACACCGGGGAGCTGTTTTTT.

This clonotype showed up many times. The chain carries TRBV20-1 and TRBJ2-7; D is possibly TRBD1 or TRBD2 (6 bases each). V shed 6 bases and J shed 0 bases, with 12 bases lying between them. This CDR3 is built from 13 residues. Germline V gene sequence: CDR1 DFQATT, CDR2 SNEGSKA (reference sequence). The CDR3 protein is CSAYGGPSYEQYF. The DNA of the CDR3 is TGCAGTGCCTACGGGGGCCCCTCCTACGAGCAGTACTTC.

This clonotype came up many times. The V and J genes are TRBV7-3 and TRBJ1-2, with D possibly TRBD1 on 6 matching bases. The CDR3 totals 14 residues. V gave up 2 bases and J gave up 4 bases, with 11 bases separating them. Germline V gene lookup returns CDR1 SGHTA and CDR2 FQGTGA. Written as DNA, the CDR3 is TGTGCCAGCAGCTTAGCCCAGGGGAGCTATGGCTACACCTTC. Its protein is CASSLAQGSYGYTF. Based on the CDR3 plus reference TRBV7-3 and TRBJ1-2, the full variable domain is GAGVSQTPSNKVTEKGKYVELRCDPISGHTALYWYRQSLGQGPEFLIYFQGTGAADDSGLPNDRFFAVRPEGSVSTLKIQRTERGDSAVYLCASSLAQGSYGYTFGSGTRLTVV.

CDR3 sequence: CASSVWELNYNSPLHF. The CDR3 DNA follows: TGTGCCAGCAGTGTATGGGAGTTAAACTATAATTCACCCCTCCACTTT. The V gene is TRBV11-2, the J gene TRBJ1-6; D gene uncertain. Germline-derived CDR1 and CDR2 are SGHAT and FQNNGV. The CDR3 has 16 amino acids. Trimming cost V 6 bases and J 3 bases, with 15 bases left between them.

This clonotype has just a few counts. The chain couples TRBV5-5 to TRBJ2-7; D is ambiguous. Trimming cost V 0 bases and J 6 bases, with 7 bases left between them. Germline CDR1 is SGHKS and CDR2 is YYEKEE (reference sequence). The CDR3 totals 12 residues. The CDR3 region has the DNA TGTGCCAGCAGCTTGGCCTGGGGCGAGCAGTACTTC. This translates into CASSLAWGEQYF. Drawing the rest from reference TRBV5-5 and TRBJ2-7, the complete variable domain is DAGVTQSPTHLIKTRGQQVTLRCSPISGHKSVSWYQQVLGQGPQFIFQYYEKEERGRGNFPDRFSARQFPNYSSELNVNALLLGDSALYLCASSLAWGEQYFGPGTRLTVT.

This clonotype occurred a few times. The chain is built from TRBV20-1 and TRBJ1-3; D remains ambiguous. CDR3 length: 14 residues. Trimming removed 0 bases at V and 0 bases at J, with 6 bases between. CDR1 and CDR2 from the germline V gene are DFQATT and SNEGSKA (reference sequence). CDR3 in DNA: TGCAGTGCTAGAGACAGAACCTCTGGAAACACCATATATTTT. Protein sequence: CSARDRTSGNTIYF.

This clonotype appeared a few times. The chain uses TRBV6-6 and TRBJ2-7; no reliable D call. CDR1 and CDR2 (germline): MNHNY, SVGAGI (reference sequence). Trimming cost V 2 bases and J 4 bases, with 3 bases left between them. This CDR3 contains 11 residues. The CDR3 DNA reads TGTGCCAGCAGTTACGAGTACGAGCAGTACTTC. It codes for CASSYEYEQYF.